What follows is one T cell receptor beta chain and its context. The data are from a study of CD8+ T cells in alopecia areata. V was shortened by 0 bases and J by 6 bases, with 9 bases between the two germline ends. Germline V gene sequence: CDR1 SGDLS, CDR2 YYNGEE. CDR3 length: 13 amino acids. As the sequencing template, cDNA was produced by extracting RNA and reverse transcribing it. The method was immunoSEQ multiplex PCR; TCRdb's version includes in-frame clones alone and lacks a portion of them. The table has about 200,000 clones, approximately 60% seen once; the top ten hold about 5.3%. The chain uses TRBV9 and TRBJ1-2; possible D gene TRBD1, 6 bases. The origin of this receptor is a human donor in good health. Sequencing was performed on CD8+ T cells sorted from blood. The CDR3 bases are TGTGCCAGCAGCGTAGGTGACAGGAATGGCTACACCTTC. Translation: CASSVGDRNGYTF.